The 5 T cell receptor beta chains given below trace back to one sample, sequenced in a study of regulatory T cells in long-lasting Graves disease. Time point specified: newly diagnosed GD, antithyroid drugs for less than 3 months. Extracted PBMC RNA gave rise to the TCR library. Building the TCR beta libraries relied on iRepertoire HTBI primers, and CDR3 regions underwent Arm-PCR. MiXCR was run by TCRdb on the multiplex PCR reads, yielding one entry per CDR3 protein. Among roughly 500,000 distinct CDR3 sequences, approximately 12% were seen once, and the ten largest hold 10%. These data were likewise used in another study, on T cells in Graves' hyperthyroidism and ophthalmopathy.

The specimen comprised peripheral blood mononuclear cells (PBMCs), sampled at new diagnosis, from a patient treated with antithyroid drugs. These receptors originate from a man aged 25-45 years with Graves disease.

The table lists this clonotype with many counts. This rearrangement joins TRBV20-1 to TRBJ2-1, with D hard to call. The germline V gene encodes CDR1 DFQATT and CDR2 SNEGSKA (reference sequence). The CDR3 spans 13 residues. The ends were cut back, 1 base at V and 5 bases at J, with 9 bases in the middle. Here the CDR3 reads CSARVRYHNEQFF. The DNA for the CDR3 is TGCAGTGCTAGAGTTAGGTACCACAATGAGCAGTTCTTC.

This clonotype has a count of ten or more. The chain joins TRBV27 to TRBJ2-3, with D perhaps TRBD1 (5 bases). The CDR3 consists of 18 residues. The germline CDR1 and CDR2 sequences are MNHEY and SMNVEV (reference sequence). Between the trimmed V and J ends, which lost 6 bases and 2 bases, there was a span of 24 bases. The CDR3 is CASSELRRTTYPTDTQYF. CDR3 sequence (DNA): TGTGCCAGCAGCGAACTACGGCGGACAACATATCCCACAGATACGCAGTATTTT.

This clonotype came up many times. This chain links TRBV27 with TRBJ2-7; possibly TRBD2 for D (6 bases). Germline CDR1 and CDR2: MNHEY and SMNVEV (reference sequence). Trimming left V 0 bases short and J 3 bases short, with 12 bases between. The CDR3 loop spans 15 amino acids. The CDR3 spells CASSLSNSGYYEQYF. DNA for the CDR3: TGTGCCAGCAGTTTATCCAATAGCGGATACTACGAGCAGTACTTC.

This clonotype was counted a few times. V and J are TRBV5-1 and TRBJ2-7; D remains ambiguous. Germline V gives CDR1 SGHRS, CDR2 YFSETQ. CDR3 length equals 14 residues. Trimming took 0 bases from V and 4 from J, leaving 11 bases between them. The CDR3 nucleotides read TGCGCCAGCAGCTTGGGGTTTGGGGAATACGAGCAGTACTTC. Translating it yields CASSLGFGEYEQYF. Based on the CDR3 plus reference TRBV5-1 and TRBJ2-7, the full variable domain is KAGVTQTPRYLIKTRGQQVTLSCSPISGHRSVSWYQQTPGQGLQFLFEYFSETQRNKGNFPGRFSGRQFSNSRSEMNVSTLELGDSALYLCASSLGFGEYEQYFGPGTRLTVT.

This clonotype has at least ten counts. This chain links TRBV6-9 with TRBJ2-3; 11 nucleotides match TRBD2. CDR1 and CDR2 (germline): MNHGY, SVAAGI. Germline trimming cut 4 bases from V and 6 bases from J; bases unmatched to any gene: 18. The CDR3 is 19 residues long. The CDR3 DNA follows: TGTGCCAGCAGTTCCTTAGCGGGAGGGCCTCGTCCGTTCGCGGATACGCAGTATTTT. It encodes CASSSLAGGPRPFADTQYF.